The TCR beta chain under discussion was sequenced for a study of technical replicates of blood from several donors. Some clones are missing from TCRdb's copy, which holds only in-frame ones; the method was immunoSEQ multiplex PCR. Among about 95,000 clones listed, 95% were seen once. V shed 1 base and J 5 bases; nucleotides not matched to a gene: 5. This CDR3 has 15 residues. Germline V gene data show CDR1 as SEHNR and CDR2 as FQNEAQ (reference sequence). This clonotype originated in a human donor in good health. The specimen was T cells isolated from PBMCs. The chain recombines TRBV7-9 with TRBJ1-2, with 9 bases lining up with TRBD1. The CDR3 DNA reads as TGTGCCAGCAGCTTAGAGACAGGGGGAGTATATGGCTACACCTTC. Its translation: CASSLETGGVYGYTF.